This entry lists 16 T cell receptor beta chains sequenced from one sample in a study of blood T cell repertoires in COVID-19. The repertoire was sequenced with immunoSEQ multiplex PCR; TCRdb's copy has only in-frame clones and lacks some. The sample consists of about 120,000 clones, roughly four fifths of them appearing once. The source material was peripheral blood. All receptors come from a man aged 30 to 39 with COVID-19, enrolled during active disease.

V gene TRBV6-2 or TRBV6-3 combines with J gene TRBJ1-1; the D gene is possibly TRBD1 (6 bases). V was shortened by 2 bases and J by 1 base, with 11 bases between the two germline ends. Germline values: CDR1 MNHEY, CDR2 SVGEGT. CDR3 length equals 15 residues. The CDR3 reads CASSYPAQGNTEAFF. CDR3 DNA sequence: TGTGCCAGCAGTTACCCGGCACAGGGGAACACTGAAGCTTTCTTT.

The chain recombines TRBV7-2 with TRBJ1-4; D remains ambiguous. Deletions cut 4 bases from V and 4 bases from J, with 16 bases between. The CDR3 sequence is 16 residues long. CDR1 and CDR2 from the germline V gene are SGHTA and FQGNSA. CDR3 amino acids: CASSSSRIGFNEKLFF. The CDR3 DNA sequence: TGTGCCAGCAGCTCCTCCAGGATCGGCTTTAATGAAAAACTGTTTTTT.

The chain joins TRBV27 to TRBJ1-1; D not resolved. The CDR3 sequence is 15 residues long. V was cut by 0 bases and J by 3 bases, with 11 bases left in between. Germline assignment: CDR1 MNHEY and CDR2 SMNVEV (reference sequence). The CDR3: CASSLSFTVDTEAFF. The CDR3 DNA reads as TGTGCCAGCAGTTTATCTTTTACGGTGGACACTGAAGCTTTCTTT.

CDR3 amino acids: CASSSIDKPYEQYF. The DNA of the CDR3 is TGTGCCAGCAGTTCAATCGACAAACCCTACGAGCAGTACTTC. The chain employs TRBV28 and TRBJ2-7; no firm D call. The V and J ends lost 4 bases and 2 bases respectively, with 12 bases between them. Per germline, CDR1 MDHEN and CDR2 SYDVKM. The CDR3 has 14 amino acids.

This clone was detected a few times. The V gene is TRBV28, the J gene TRBJ1-2; D call uncertain. This CDR3 region has 14 residues. Per germline, CDR1 MDHEN and CDR2 SYDVKM. With 1 base removed from V and 2 bases from J, the gap between germline ends came to 8 bases. The CDR3 sequence: CASSLSNINYGYTF. The CDR3 nucleotides read TGTGCCAGCAGTTTATCCAACATAAACTATGGCTACACCTTC.

The V gene is TRBV5-4, the J gene TRBJ2-1; a possible D gene is TRBD2 (6 bases). V lost 1 base and J 7 bases, leaving 15 bases between the germline ends. The CDR3 contains 15 residues. The germline V gene encodes CDR1 SGHNT and CDR2 YYREEE (reference sequence). CDR3 nucleotide sequence: TGTGCCAGCAGCTTGTTGGGAGGCTCGGGGAATGAGCAGTTCTTC. It specifies CASSLLGGSGNEQFF.

The V and J genes are TRBV4-1 and TRBJ1-1; 7 bases map to TRBD1. Trimming took 4 bases from V and 0 from J; bases not matched to a gene: 20. The CDR3 length is 20 residues. The V gene's germline CDR1 is MGHRA and CDR2 YSYEKL. The CDR3 nucleotides read TGCGCCAGCAGCCCCCGGGGGCCTCGGACAGGTGTCGCCATGAACACTGAAGCTTTCTTT. Translated: CASSPRGPRTGVAMNTEAFF.

The chain joins TRBV19 to TRBJ1-2; D is ambiguous. Germline V gene data show CDR1 as LNHDA and CDR2 as SQIVND (reference sequence). V was pared by 1 base and J by 6 bases, with 9 bases between. There are 13 residues in the CDR3. The CDR3 loop reads CASSIGQLNGYTF. CDR3 nucleotide sequence: TGTGCCAGTAGTATAGGACAATTGAATGGCTACACCTTC.

This clone has only one observation. The CDR3 is CASSLSGTHTGELFF. As DNA, the CDR3 is TGTGCCAGCAGCCTTAGCGGGACCCACACCGGGGAGCTGTTTTTT. The chain couples TRBV9 to TRBJ2-2; 8 bases line up with TRBD2. J was trimmed by 3 bases and V by 4 bases; bases with no gene match: 5. The CDR3 contains 15 residues. The V gene's germline CDR1 is SGDLS and CDR2 YYNGEE.

The chain employs TRBV19 and TRBJ2-4; the D gene is possibly TRBD2 (5 bases). The ends were cut back, 7 bases at V and 10 bases at J, with 23 bases in the middle. CDR1 is LNHDA and CDR2 is SQIVND in the germline V gene (reference sequence). This CDR3 comprises 15 residues. The DNA for the CDR3 is TGTGCCAGTACAGCACTAAGCGTAGGAGGATTTATTCAGTACTTC. Its protein is CASTALSVGGFIQYF.

V is TRBV21-1 and J is TRBJ1-6; the D segment call TRBD1 is taken from the table without a DNA check. TRBV21-1 has pseudogene status. There are 15 residues in the CDR3. CDR3 coding DNA: TGTGCCAGCAGCAAACACGGACAGGGGGCTTCACCCCTCCACTTT. It translates to CASSKHGQGASPLHF.

V usage is TRBV30 and J usage is TRBJ2-5; TRBD2 is a possible D gene (6 bases). V gave up 5 bases and J gave up 3 bases, with 10 bases separating them. Germline V gene data show CDR1 as GTSNPN and CDR2 as SVGIG (reference sequence). This CDR3 comprises 12 residues. The CDR3 here is CAWGLYEETQYF. CDR3 coding DNA: TGTGCCTGGGGACTATACGAAGAGACCCAGTACTTC.

V usage is TRBV19 and J usage is TRBJ1-5, with a weak D call TRBD1 (5 bases). The CDR3 loop spans 18 amino acids. The germline gives CDR1 LNHDA, CDR2 SQIVND (reference sequence). Deletions cut 0 bases from V and 4 bases from J, with 19 bases between. CDR3 residues: CASSIDPPTVLMNQPQHF. CDR3 nucleotides: TGTGCCAGTAGTATAGATCCCCCGACAGTGTTGATGAATCAGCCCCAGCATTTT.

The genes are TRBV29-1 and TRBJ1-4, with D maybe TRBD1 (6 bases). Trimming removed 7 bases at V and 2 bases at J, with 11 bases between. CDR3 length: 13 amino acids. Germline lookup yields CDR1 SQVTM and CDR2 ANQGSEA. In DNA form, the CDR3 reads TGCAGCGCCGGGGGGGCTACTAATGAAAAACTGTTTTTT. It yields the protein CSAGGATNEKLFF. The entire variable domain, with the rest obtained from reference TRBV29-1 and TRBJ1-4, is as follows: SAVISQKPSRDICQRGTSLTIQCQVDSQVTMMFWYRQQPGQSLTLIATANQGSEATYESGFVIDKFPISRPNLTFSTLTVSNMSPEDSSIYLCSAGGATNEKLFFGSGTQLSVL.

The V and J genes are TRBV7-6 and TRBJ2-6; 8 nucleotides align to TRBD1. Germline V gene data show CDR1 as SGHVS and CDR2 as FNYEAQ. The CDR3 contains 18 residues. Unmatched junction bases numbered 13, after V lost 5 bases and J lost 4 bases. Here the CDR3 DNA reads TGTGCCAGCAGCCTTAGCAGGGGGCGACCCTTGGGGGCCAACGTCCTGACTTTC. This sequence encodes CASSLSRGRPLGANVLTF.

The gene calls are TRBV10-3 and TRBJ2-7, with D perhaps matching TRBD1 (6 bases). The CDR3 runs to 15 residues. Germline values: CDR1 ENHRY, CDR2 SYGVKD. Trimming cost V 7 bases and J 1 base, with 17 bases left between them. Written as DNA, the CDR3 is TGTGCCATCACCGCAGGGCAGGGGAAGTCCTACGAGCAGTACTTC. It translates to CAITAGQGKSYEQYF.